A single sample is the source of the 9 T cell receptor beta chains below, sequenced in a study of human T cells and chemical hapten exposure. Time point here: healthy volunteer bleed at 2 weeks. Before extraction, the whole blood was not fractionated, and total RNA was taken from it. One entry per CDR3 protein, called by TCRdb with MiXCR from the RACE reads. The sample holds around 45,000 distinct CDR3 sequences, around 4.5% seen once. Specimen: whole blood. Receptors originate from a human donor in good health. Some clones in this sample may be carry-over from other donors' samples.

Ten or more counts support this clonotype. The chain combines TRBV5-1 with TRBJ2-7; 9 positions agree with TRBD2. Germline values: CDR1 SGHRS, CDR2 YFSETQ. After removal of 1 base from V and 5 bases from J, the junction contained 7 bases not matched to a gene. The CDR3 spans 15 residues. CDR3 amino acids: CASSLNGGRANEQYF. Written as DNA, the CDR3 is TGCGCCAGCAGCTTGAATGGCGGGAGGGCCAACGAGCAGTACTTC.

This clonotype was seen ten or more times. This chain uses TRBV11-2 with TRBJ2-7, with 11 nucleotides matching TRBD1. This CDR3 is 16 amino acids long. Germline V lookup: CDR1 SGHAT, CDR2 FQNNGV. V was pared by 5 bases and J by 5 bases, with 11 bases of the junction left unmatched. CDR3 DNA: TGTGCCAGCAGCCCAGTTAAAGGACAGGGGGCCCACGAGCAGTACTTC. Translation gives CASSPVKGQGAHEQYF.

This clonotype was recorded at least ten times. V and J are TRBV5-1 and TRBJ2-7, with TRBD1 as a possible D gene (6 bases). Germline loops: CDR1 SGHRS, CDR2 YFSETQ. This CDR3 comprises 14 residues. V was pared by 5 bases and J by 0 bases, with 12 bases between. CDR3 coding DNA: TGCGCCAGCAGTCCGGGACAAAACTCCTACGAGCAGTACTTC. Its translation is CASSPGQNSYEQYF.

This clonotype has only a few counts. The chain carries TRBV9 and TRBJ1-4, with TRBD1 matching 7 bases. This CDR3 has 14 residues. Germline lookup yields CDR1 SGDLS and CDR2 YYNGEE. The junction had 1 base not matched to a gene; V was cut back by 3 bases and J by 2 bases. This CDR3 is CASSAGQTNEKLFF. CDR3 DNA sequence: TGTGCCAGCAGCGCGGGACAGACTAATGAAAAACTGTTTTTT.

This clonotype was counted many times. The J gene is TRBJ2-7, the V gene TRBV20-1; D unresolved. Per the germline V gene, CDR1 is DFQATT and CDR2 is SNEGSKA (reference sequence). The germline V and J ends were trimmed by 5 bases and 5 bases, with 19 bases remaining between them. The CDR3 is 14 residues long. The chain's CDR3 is CSAPDGQFRNEQYF. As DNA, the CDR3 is TGCAGTGCTCCCGACGGGCAATTCCGAAACGAGCAGTACTTC.

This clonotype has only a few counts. This CDR3 is CASSRLAPETQYF. The CDR3 region has the DNA TGCGCCAGCAGCCGCCTAGCTCCAGAGACCCAGTACTTC. The rearrangement uses TRBV4-1 and TRBJ2-5; D is perhaps TRBD2 (5 bases). This CDR3 comprises 13 residues. V lost 4 bases to trimming and J lost 4 bases, with 10 bases between them. CDR1 is MGHRA and CDR2 is YSYEKL in the germline V gene.

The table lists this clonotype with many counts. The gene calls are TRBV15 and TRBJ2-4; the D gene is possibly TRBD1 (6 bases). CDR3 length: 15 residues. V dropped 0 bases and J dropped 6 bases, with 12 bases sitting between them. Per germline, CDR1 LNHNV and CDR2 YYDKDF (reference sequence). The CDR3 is CATSRDLGQLNIQYF. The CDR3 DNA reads TGTGCCACCAGCAGAGATTTAGGACAGTTAAACATTCAGTACTTC.

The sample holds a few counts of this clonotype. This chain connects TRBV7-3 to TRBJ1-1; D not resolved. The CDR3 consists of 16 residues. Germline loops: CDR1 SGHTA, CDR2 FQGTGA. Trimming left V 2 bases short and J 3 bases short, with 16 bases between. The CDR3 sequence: CASSLVGRSQDTEAFF. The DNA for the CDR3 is TGTGCCAGCAGCTTAGTAGGCAGGTCCCAGGACACTGAAGCTTTCTTT.

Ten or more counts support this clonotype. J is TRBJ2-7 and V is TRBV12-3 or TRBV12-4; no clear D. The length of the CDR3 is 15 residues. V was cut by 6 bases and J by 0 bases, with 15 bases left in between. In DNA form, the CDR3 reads TGTGCCAGCAGCTTGAGCGACGGAAACTCCTACGAGCAGTACTTC. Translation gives CASSLSDGNSYEQYF.